What follows is one T cell receptor (beta chain) and its context. Its target is not known. These data originate in a study of beta chain features in type 1 diabetes. CDR1 is KGHSH, CDR2 LQKENI, per germline. There are 14 residues in the CDR3. The J segment lost 3 bases and the V segment lost 2 bases, leaving 4 bases of the junction unmatched. Expressed TCRB transcripts got sequenced, as all isolated RNA was reverse transcribed. Roughly 3.5 million reads per sample were averaged for naive, central memory and regulatory samples. TCRdb's copy holds only in-frame clones and misses some; the assay was immunoSEQ multiplex PCR. Of under 250,000 clones in the sample, roughly 30% are singletons; the top ten hold under 5%. Regarding the study as a whole: Equally in patients and controls, PCR might preferentially amplify shorter templates.

The sequencing sample was made of central memory CD4+ T cells from blood. V gene TRBV18 combines with J gene TRBJ2-7, with 7 bases aligning to TRBD1. This clonotype was obtained from a young man in good health. The CDR3 sequence is CASSPFDRVYEQYF. The CDR3 coding sequence is TGTGCCAGCTCACCATTTGACAGGGTCTACGAGCAGTACTTC.